Presented here are 5 T cell receptor beta chains from one specimen sequenced in a study of blood T cell repertoires in COVID-19 (dated by TCRdb to 2020 to 2021). Receptor amplification or capture employed the immunoSEQ multiplex PCR assay. This is the immuneACCESS table as TCRdb keeps it, with only in-frame sequences that have V and J called. A part of the clones is gone; compared with another copy, unresolved V genes explain less than half, and the rest is unexplained. Across this sample there are 200,000 to 250,000 clones, with about 90% seen only once. The ten largest clones take up roughly 3% of the sample. Sequencing was carried out using peripheral blood. The receptors derive from a man aged 18 to 35 with active or convalescent COVID-19.

CDR3 coding DNA: TGTGCCAGCAGTTTGGCCTATGAGCAGTTCTTC. Its translation: CASSLAYEQFF. The J gene is TRBJ2-1, the V gene TRBV28, with no clear D. The CDR3 spans 11 residues. With 3 bases removed from V and 8 bases from J, the gap between germline ends came to 5 bases. CDR1 is MDHEN and CDR2 is SYDVKM in the germline V gene.

This chain connects TRBV21-1 to TRBJ2-1; TRBD2 is the table's D call and was not checked against the DNA. TRBV21-1 is designated a pseudogene. The CDR3 is 14 amino acids. The CDR3 spells CAGPSGGPYNEQFF. Written as DNA, the CDR3 is TGTGCCGGCCCTTCGGGGGGACCCTACAATGAGCAGTTCTTC.

This chain joins TRBV18 and TRBJ2-5; no clear D. Germline V gives CDR1 KGHSH, CDR2 LQKENI. Trimming left V 4 bases short and J 4 bases short, with 7 bases between. The CDR3 length is 12 residues. In DNA, the CDR3 is TGTGCCAGCTCACGCGATGGAGAGACCCAGTACTTC. This translates into CASSRDGETQYF.

This chain connects TRBV5-6 to TRBJ1-2, with D possibly matching TRBD1 (6 bases). CDR3 length: 15 residues. V lost 0 bases and J 5 bases, leaving 14 bases between the germline ends. CDR1 is SGHDT and CDR2 is YYEEEE in the germline V gene. CDR3 nucleotide sequence: TGTGCCAGCAGCTTGGCTAACAGGGAATTTTATGGCTACACCTTC. This translates into CASSLANREFYGYTF.

V gene TRBV9 combines with J gene TRBJ1-3; 7 positions agree with TRBD1. The length of the CDR3 is 14 residues. Germline V gene sequence: CDR1 SGDLS, CDR2 YYNGEE. V shed 5 bases and J 2 bases; nucleotides not matched to a gene: 4. CDR3 sequence reads: CASSGQGAGNTIYF. CDR3 nucleotide sequence: TGTGCCAGCAGTGGCCAGGGGGCTGGAAACACCATATATTTT.